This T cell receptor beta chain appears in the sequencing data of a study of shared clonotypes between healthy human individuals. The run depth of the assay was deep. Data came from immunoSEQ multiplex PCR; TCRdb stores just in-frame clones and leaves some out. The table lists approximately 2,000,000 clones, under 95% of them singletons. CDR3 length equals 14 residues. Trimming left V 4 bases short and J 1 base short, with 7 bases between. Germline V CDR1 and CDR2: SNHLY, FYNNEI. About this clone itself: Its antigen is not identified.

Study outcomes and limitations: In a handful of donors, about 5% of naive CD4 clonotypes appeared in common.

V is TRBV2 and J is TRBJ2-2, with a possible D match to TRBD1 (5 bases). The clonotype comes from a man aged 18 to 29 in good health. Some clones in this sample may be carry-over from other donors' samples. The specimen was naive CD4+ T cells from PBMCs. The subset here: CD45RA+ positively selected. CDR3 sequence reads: CASSADRNTGELFF. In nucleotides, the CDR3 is TGTGCCAGCAGTGCTGACAGGAACACCGGGGAGCTGTTTTTT.